This passage covers 8 T cell receptor beta chains from one sample sequenced in a study of CD8 T cells in ankylosing spondylitis. TCRdb re-analysed the 5' RACE reads in MiXCR, keeping a single row per CDR3 protein. The table has 300,000 to 350,000 distinct CDR3 sequences, roughly 11% seen once. The specimen was blood, either unsorted or a sorted T cell fraction (not recorded which). The source is a female donor with ankylosing spondylitis or in good health (not recorded which).

This clonotype came up a few times. The chain joins TRBV28 to TRBJ2-7, with D tentatively TRBD1 (5 bases). The CDR3 runs 14 residues. Germline V CDR1 and CDR2: MDHEN, SYDVKM. Trimming cost V 7 bases and J 1 base, with 14 bases left between them. The DNA for the CDR3 is TGTGCCAGCACTCTGGGGCTACGATCCTACGAGCAGTACTTC. Its protein product is CASTLGLRSYEQYF.

This clonotype was picked up many times. The chain links TRBV5-1 to TRBJ1-2, with D perhaps TRBD1 (6 bases). With 4 bases removed from V and 7 bases from J, the gap between germline ends came to 20 bases. In germline, CDR1 is SGHRS, CDR2 YFSETQ. The CDR3 contains 15 residues. The CDR3: CASSVTQGTLLGYTF. In DNA form, the CDR3 reads TGCGCCAGCAGCGTAACGCAGGGGACACTTCTTGGCTACACCTTC. Full variable domain (missing parts from reference TRBV5-1 and TRBJ1-2): KAGVTQTPRYLIKTRGQQVTLSCSPISGHRSVSWYQQTPGQGLQFLFEYFSETQRNKGNFPGRFSGRQFSNSRSEMNVSTLELGDSALYLCASSVTQGTLLGYTFGSGTRLTVV.

This clonotype was observed at least ten times. The chain employs TRBV5-1 and TRBJ1-2; D may be TRBD1 (6 bases). Trimming took off 4 bases at V and 2 bases at J, with 15 bases between the two ends. The CDR3 is made up of 15 amino acids. CDR1 and CDR2 from the germline V gene are SGHRS and YFSETQ. The CDR3 DNA is TGCGCCAGCAGCCGAGAGGCAGGGGTAAACTATGGCTACACCTTC. The encoded protein is CASSREAGVNYGYTF.

This clonotype was counted between two and nine times. This chain joins TRBV20-1 and TRBJ1-1; D remains ambiguous. V was trimmed by 3 bases and J by 3 bases, leaving 11 bases between them. The CDR3 spans 13 residues. CDR1 and CDR2 (germline): DFQATT, SNEGSKA (reference sequence). CDR3: CSARWKADTEAFF. The CDR3 region has the DNA TGCAGTGCTAGGTGGAAGGCGGACACTGAAGCTTTCTTT.

This clonotype showed up many times. The chain is built from TRBV7-9 and TRBJ2-3; 9 bases fit TRBD2. The germline CDR1 and CDR2 sequences are SEHNR and FQNEAQ (reference sequence). The junction had 12 bases not matched to a gene; V was cut back by 6 bases and J by 5 bases. The CDR3 is 16 residues long. In DNA form, the CDR3 reads TGTGCCAGCAGACCTCCGGGACTAGCCGGGCGAGATACGCAGTATTTT. The encoded protein is CASRPPGLAGRDTQYF.

V is TRBV10-3 and J is TRBJ2-6; 10 bases line up with TRBD1. V shed 0 bases, J shed 1 base, and the junction held 3 bases outside the gene matches. The CDR3 extends over 18 amino acids. Germline V gene data show CDR1 as ENHRY and CDR2 as SYGVKD. DNA for the CDR3: TGTGCCATCAGTGAGTCGACAGGGGGCGGATCTGGGGCCAACGTCCTGACTTTC. It yields the protein CAISESTGGGSGANVLTF.

This clonotype was seen many times. V gene TRBV6-1 combines with J gene TRBJ2-7; 9 nucleotides agree with TRBD2. The CDR3 is made up of 15 amino acids. V lost 8 bases to trimming and J lost 3 bases; unmatched junction nucleotides: 11. Germline V gene sequence: CDR1 MNHNS, CDR2 SASEGT. CDR3 loop: CASRPLAGLFYEQYF. DNA for the CDR3: TGTGCCAGCCGGCCCCTAGCGGGACTTTTCTACGAGCAGTACTTC.

This clonotype was counted at least ten times. J is TRBJ1-2 and V is TRBV20-1; a possible D gene is TRBD1 (6 bases). The CDR3 loop spans 15 amino acids. Germline assignment: CDR1 DFQATT and CDR2 SNEGSKA (reference sequence). V lost 0 bases and J lost 4, with 15 bases in between. The CDR3 is CSARDLGHATYGYTF. CDR3 bases: TGCAGTGCTAGAGACCTGGGACACGCGACCTATGGCTACACCTTC.